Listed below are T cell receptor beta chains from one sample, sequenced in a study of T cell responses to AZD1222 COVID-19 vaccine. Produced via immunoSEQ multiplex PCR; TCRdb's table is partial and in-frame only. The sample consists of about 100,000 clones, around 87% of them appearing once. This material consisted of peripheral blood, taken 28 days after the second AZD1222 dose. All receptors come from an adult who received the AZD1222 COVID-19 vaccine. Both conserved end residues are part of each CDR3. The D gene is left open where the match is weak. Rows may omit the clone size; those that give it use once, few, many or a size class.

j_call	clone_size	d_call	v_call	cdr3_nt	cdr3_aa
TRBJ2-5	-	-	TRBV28	TGTGCCACCCTACAGGGCGGCCAAGAGACCCAGTACTTC	CATLQGGQETQYF
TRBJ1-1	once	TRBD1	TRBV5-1	TGCGCCAGCAGCCTGTTGGGACAGGGGAACACTGAAGCTTTCTTT	CASSLLGQGNTEAFF
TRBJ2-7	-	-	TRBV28	TGTGCCAGCAGCGGTGGTGGGGGGCCGTCATACGAGCAGTACTTC	CASSGGGGPSYEQYF
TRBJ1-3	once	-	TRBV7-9	TGTGCCAGCAGCTTGGGTGCAGGGCAGAGCTCTGGAAACACCATATATTTT	CASSLGAGQSSGNTIYF
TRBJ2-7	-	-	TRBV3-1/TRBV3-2	TGTGCCAGCAGCCCTTTCTCACAGGGTTCCGAGCAGTACTTC	CASSPFSQGSEQYF
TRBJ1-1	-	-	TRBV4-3	TGCGCCAGCAGCCAAGGCGGCGGACAGAACACTGAAGCTTTCTTT	CASSQGGGQNTEAFF
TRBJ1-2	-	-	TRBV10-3	TGTGCCATCAGTGAAGGAGGCGGGAACTATGGCTACACCTTC	CAISEGGGNYGYTF
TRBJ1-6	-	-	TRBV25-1	TGTGCCAGCAGTGAATATGCGACGGATAATTCACCCCTCCACTTT	CASSEYATDNSPLHF
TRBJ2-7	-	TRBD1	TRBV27	TGTGCCAGCAGTGCAAGACAGGGCCGATCCTACGAGCAGTACTTC	CASSARQGRSYEQYF
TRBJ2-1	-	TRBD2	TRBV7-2	TGTGCCAGCACAACTGGGCCTAGCGGAAGCTCCTACAATGAGCAGTTCTTC	CASTTGPSGSSYNEQFF
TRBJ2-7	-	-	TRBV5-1	TGCGCCAGCAGCTTGGGCGTCAGGGTAACCTACGAGCAGTACTTC	CASSLGVRVTYEQYF
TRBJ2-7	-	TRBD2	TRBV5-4	TGTGCCAGCAGCTTACGACTAGCGGGAGCCGACGAGCAGTACTTC	CASSLRLAGADEQYF
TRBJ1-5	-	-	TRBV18	TGTGCCAGCTCACCGGGAGGCAATCAGCCCCAGCATTTT	CASSPGGNQPQHF
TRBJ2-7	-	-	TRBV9	TGTGCCAGCAGCGGGGCCGAGGGGACTTACCCCTACGAGCAGTACTTC	CASSGAEGTYPYEQYF
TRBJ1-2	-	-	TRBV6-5	-	CASSSSGQGPYGYTF
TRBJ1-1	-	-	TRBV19	TGTGCCAGTAGTCCCCTTTGGGCCGAAGCTTTCTTT	CASSPLWAEAFF
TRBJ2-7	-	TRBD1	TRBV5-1	TGCGCCAGCAGCTTGCCGTTTGGACAGGGTGTCGGCGAGCAGTACTTC	CASSLPFGQGVGEQYF
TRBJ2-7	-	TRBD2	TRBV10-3	TGTGCCATCAGTGGGGGACCCCTAGCGGGAGCTTCGGGAGGGCTACTCTACGAGCAGTACTTC	CAISGGPLAGASGGLLYEQYF
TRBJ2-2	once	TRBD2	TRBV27	TGTGCCAGCAGCTTGCTAGCGGGAGTATCCGGGGAGCTGTTTTTT	CASSLLAGVSGELFF
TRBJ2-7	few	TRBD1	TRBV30	TGTGCCTGGAGTCAAGGGGGCAAGGACGAGCAGTACTTC	CAWSQGGKDEQYF
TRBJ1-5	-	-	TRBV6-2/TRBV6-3	TGTGCCAGCAGTTATCGGGGGGAAAATCAGCCCCAGCATTTT	CASSYRGENQPQHF
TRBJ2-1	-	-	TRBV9	TGTGCCAGCAGCACAGGGGGGGGCTACAATGAGCAGTTCTTC	CASSTGGGYNEQFF
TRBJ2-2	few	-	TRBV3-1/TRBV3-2	TGTGCCAGCAGCCAAGGTGGGGGTTACACCGGGGAGCTGTTTTTT	CASSQGGGYTGELFF
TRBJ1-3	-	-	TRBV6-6	TGTGCCAGCGCGGCGGTAGGGGGGGCGCAAGGAAACACCATATATTTT	CASAAVGGAQGNTIYF
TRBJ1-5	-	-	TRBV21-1	TGTGCCAGCACCCCCGGCACGCTCCAGCCCCAGCATTTT	CASTPGTLQPQHF
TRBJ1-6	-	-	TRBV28	TGTGCCAGCAGTCTGGGGAGGGGATCCTATAATTCACCCCTCCACTTT	CASSLGRGSYNSPLHF
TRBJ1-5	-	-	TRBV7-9	TGTGCCAGCAGCGACCAGGGTCAGCCCCAGCATTTT	CASSDQGQPQHF
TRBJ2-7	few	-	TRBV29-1	TGCAGCGTTGCCCGTAACTACGAGCAGTACTTC	CSVARNYEQYF
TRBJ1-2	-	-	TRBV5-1	TGCGCCAGCAGCTTGGGGTCAGTTTCGGCTTATGGCTACACCTTC	CASSLGSVSAYGYTF
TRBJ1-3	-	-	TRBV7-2	TGTGCCAGCACAGTGGCGGTCTCTGGAAACACCATATATTTT	CASTVAVSGNTIYF
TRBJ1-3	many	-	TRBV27	TGTGCCAGCAGTAACACCGGGGGCTCTGGAAACACCATATATTTT	CASSNTGGSGNTIYF
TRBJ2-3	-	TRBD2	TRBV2	TGTGCCAGCACCACCGGGGGGAGGGTAGGGACAGATACGCAGTATTTT	CASTTGGRVGTDTQYF
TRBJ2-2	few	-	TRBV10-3	TGTGCCATCAGTGAGGGGACCGGGGAGCTGTTTTTT	CAISEGTGELFF
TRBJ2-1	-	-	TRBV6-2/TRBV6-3	TGTGCCAGCAGTTCCGTGGTTGAGCAGTTCTTC	CASSSVVEQFF